Listed here is a single T cell receptor (beta chain). This specimen comes from a study of T cells expressing NK-cell markers. Overall study context: Serological testing identified seven of the eight sequenced donors as HCMV-seropositive and one as seronegative.

CDR3 length: 11 amino acids. Germline-derived CDR1 and CDR2 are GTSNPN and SVGIG (reference sequence). TCRdb reanalyzed the 5' RACE reads and collapses them to one entry per CDR3 protein, without DNA. The sample is made up of tens of thousands of distinct CDR3 sequences, and the top ten hold roughly 54% of it. V gene TRBV30 combines with J gene TRBJ2-3. The sequenced sample was blood T cells: a sorted CD56 or NKG2C T cell subset, CD4+ or CD8+ T cells, or bulk PBMC T cells (not recorded which). The sequence came from a man aged 18-75 years in good health. The CDR3 loop is CASTLTDTQYF.